Following are 12 T cell receptor beta chains from one sample sequenced in a study of T cell clonality in common variable immunodeficiency. Their target antigens are unknown. TCRdb's table, derived via immunoSEQ multiplex PCR, lists solely in-frame clones and lacks some. The profile covers just under 5,500 clones, none occurring a single time. General study findings and limits: In common variable immunodeficiency, TCR beta chains reportedly carried fewer deletions and N-nucleotide insertions.

The sequencing sample was made of peripheral blood mononuclear cells. The source is a human donor with common variable immunodeficiency.

Concerning this clone itself: Read coverage stops 3 residues before the CDR3 terminus; the germline J gene supplies the remainder. J is TRBJ2-2 and V is TRBV18; D might be TRBD1 (6 bases). Germline assignment: CDR1 KGHSH and CDR2 LQKENI. Trimming shortened V by 2 bases and J by 6 bases, and 16 bases separated the two germline ends. This CDR3 has 16 amino acids. CDR3: CASSPSGVKGAGELFF. The CDR3 DNA, read in part, is TGTGCCAGCTCACCATCTGGCGTGAAGGGGGCCGGGGAG.

The table lists this clone with many counts. The read finishes 3 residues shy of the CDR3 end, and the germline J gene is used to complete it. The rearrangement uses TRBV4-2 and TRBJ2-1; 7 bases map to TRBD2. The CDR3 sequence is 17 residues long. Per germline, CDR1 LGHNA and CDR2 YNFKEQ. Trimming removed 4 bases from V and 0 bases from J; junction bases left unmatched: 9. Partial CDR3 DNA: TGTGCCAGCAGCCCCGGGAGCGGCGGGAGCTCCTACAATGAG. Encoded protein: CASSPGSGGSSYNE. The CDR3, in full, reads CASSPGSGGSSYNEQFF.

The CDR3 DNA, read in part, is TGCGCCAGCAAGAATCGGACTAGCGTCACCGGGGAG. It encodes CASKNRTSVTGE. The whole CDR3 reads CASKNRTSVTGELFF. The chain employs TRBV5-1 and TRBJ2-2, with 9 bases lining up with TRBD2. The CDR3 goes on 3 residues after the read ends, and that part is filled in from the germline J gene. V lost 6 bases to trimming and J lost 4 bases; unmatched junction nucleotides: 7. The CDR3 loop spans 15 amino acids. Germline-derived CDR1 and CDR2 are SGHRS and YFSETQ. Looking up the rest from reference TRBV5-1 and TRBJ2-2 gives the full variable domain: KAGVTQTPRYLIKTRGQQVTLSCSPISGHRSVSWYQQTPGQGLQFLFEYFSETQRNKGNFPGRFSGRQFSNSRSEMNVSTLELGDSALYLCASKNRTSVTGELFFGEGSRLTVL.

At least ten counts were recorded for this clone. The CDR3 end lies 3 residues beyond the end of the read and is filled in from the germline J gene. This chain connects TRBV20-1 to TRBJ1-1, with D perhaps matching TRBD1 (5 bases). The CDR3 is 13 residues long. Germline-derived CDR1 and CDR2 are DFQATT and SNEGSKA (reference sequence). The CDR3 region is CSASKSSTEEAFF. The CDR3 DNA, read in part, is TGCAGTGCTAGCAAAAGTTCGACAGAGGAA.

This clone was observed at least ten times. This sample also contains other DNA sequences that code for the same CDR3. Here the CDR3 reads CASSSGEPSYEQYF. The CDR3 bases that were read are TGTGCCAGCAGCTCCGGTGAACCCTCCTACGAG. This chain joins TRBV5-8 and TRBJ2-7; D unclear. The CDR3 goes on 3 residues after the read ends, and that part is filled in from the germline J gene. V lost 3 bases, J lost 0 bases, and 10 bases lay in between. Germline CDR1 reads SGHTS; CDR2 reads YDEGEE. The CDR3 totals 14 residues.

This clone was recorded a few times. From the germline J gene comes the end of the CDR3, since the read stops 3 residues before it. This rearrangement joins TRBV5-1 to TRBJ2-1, with 8 bases that match TRBD2. This CDR3 spans 16 amino acids. Germline V lookup: CDR1 SGHRS, CDR2 YFSETQ. Trimming cost V 3 bases and J 8 bases; bases outside gene matches: 13. The covered CDR3 bases are TGCGCCAGCAGCTCTGGGCCTGTTAGCGGGATAGATGAG. This codes for CASSSGPVSGIDE. The whole CDR3 is CASSSGPVSGIDEQFF.

For this clone: The read comes to an end 3 residues before the CDR3 does, leaving the germline J gene to fill in the end. The chain employs TRBV7-9 and TRBJ2-7; D ambiguous. Trimming removed 6 bases from V and 5 bases from J, with 14 bases in between. CDR1 and CDR2 from the germline V gene are SEHNR and FQNEAQ (reference sequence). This CDR3 has 13 residues. The DNA read from the CDR3 is TGTGCCAGCAGGTCTCCCTTTACAGACGAG. Translation: CASRSPFTDE. The full CDR3 protein reads CASRSPFTDEQYF.

On this clone: The read terminates 3 residues before the CDR3 end, so the remaining end is supplied by the germline J gene. The chain uses TRBV6-1 and TRBJ2-5; the D gene is possibly TRBD2 (5 bases). Deletions cut 2 bases from V and 2 bases from J, with 15 bases between. The CDR3 covers 16 residues. Germline V gene lookup returns CDR1 MNHNS and CDR2 SASEGT. The part of the CDR3 DNA that was read is TGTGCCAGCAGTGAATGGTCTAGCAGCATACAAGAGACC. It encodes CASSEWSSSIQET. The entire CDR3 reads CASSEWSSSIQETQYF.

This clone occurred many times. The observed sequence ends 3 residues before the CDR3 terminus, with the missing tail filled in from the germline J gene. The V call is TRBV6-2 or TRBV6-3, the J call TRBJ2-2; 7 bases fit TRBD2. The CDR3 extends over 17 amino acids. The V gene's germline CDR1 is MNHEY and CDR2 SVGEGT. V dropped 5 bases and J dropped 2; count of bases not matched to a gene: 11. The CDR3 DNA, read in part, is TGTGCCAGCAGTCCTGCGGGGGTGGGACTAAACACCGGGGAG. It translates to CASSPAGVGLNTGE. The full CDR3 protein is CASSPAGVGLNTGELFF.

This clone was seen more than once but under ten times. The read is 3 residues too short to cover the CDR3 end, so that end is filled in from the germline J gene. The chain links TRBV7-9 to TRBJ2-7, with 9 bases lining up with TRBD2. The CDR3 length is 14 residues. CDR1 SEHNR and CDR2 FQNEAQ come from the germline V gene (reference sequence). V dropped 4 bases and J dropped 6; count of bases not matched to a gene: 7. This CDR3 reads CASSCPGTSCEQYF. CDR3 bases read: TGTGCCAGCAGCTGCCCCGGGACTAGCTGCGAG.

At least ten counts were recorded for this clone. The read ends 3 residues early relative to the CDR3; the germline J gene fills the gap. The rearrangement uses TRBV27 and TRBJ1-1; D is perhaps TRBD1 (6 bases). Germline V CDR1 and CDR2: MNHEY, SMNVEV (reference sequence). The germline V and J ends were trimmed by 8 bases and 3 bases, with 13 bases remaining between them. CDR3 length equals 13 residues. The covered CDR3 bases are TGTGCCAGCGTCCCGGACAGCCACACTGAA. Amino acids: CASVPDSHTE. The entire CDR3 protein is CASVPDSHTEAFF.

This clone was observed at least ten times. The missing CDR3 end, 3 residues past where the read stops, is filled in from the germline J gene. The chain employs TRBV5-1 and TRBJ2-7, with TRBD2 identical over 8 bases. CDR3 length equals 14 residues. V lost 0 bases, J lost 2 bases, and 1 base stayed unmatched. From germline, CDR1 is SGHRS and CDR2 YFSETQ. CDR3 DNA, as far as it was read: TGCGCCAGCAGCTTGGGACTAGCGACCTACGAG. It is translated as CASSLGLATYE. The complete CDR3 protein is CASSLGLATYEQYF.